This is a list of T cell receptor beta chains from one sample in a study of CD8 T cells in Susac syndrome. TCRdb itself ran the immunoSEQ multiplex PCR reads through MiXCR, one entry per CDR3 protein. Of about 160,000 distinct CDR3 sequences in the sample, roughly 95% were seen once. The sample taken for sequencing was CD4+ T cells from PBMCs. Source of these receptors: a human donor in good health. Each CDR3 is given without its conserved first and last residue.

V gene	J gene	CDR3 protein
TRBV16	TRBJ1-5	ASSRSGTGNQPQH
TRBV6-5	TRBJ1-5	ASSYFPRVGNQPQH
TRBV6-5	TRBJ1-2	ASSFGPQSSYGYT
TRBV18	TRBJ1-1	ASSPAVVGAF
TRBV20-1	TRBJ2-5	SADTTQGPETQY
TRBV11-3	TRBJ2-2	ASSLGLGNTGELF
TRBV29-1	TRBJ1-5	SVARSPNQPQH
TRBV7-9	TRBJ2-7	ASSLARTGGQY
TRBV27	TRBJ2-2	ASRDRGELF
TRBV7-8	TRBJ1-4	ASSSTDRTTEKLF
TRBV12-3/TRBV12-4	TRBJ1-5	ASRRTGGESNQPQH
TRBV28	TRBJ1-2	ASRRQGPRGYT
TRBV19	TRBJ2-5	ASSIGRLETQY
TRBV10-3	TRBJ1-1	AIMGRLGTEAF
TRBV28	TRBJ2-1	ASSRDSFEQF
TRBV29-1	TRBJ2-5	SVIRDRAETQY
TRBV4-1	TRBJ1-6	ASSQADPLNSPLH
TRBV29-1	TRBJ2-1	SVRGPGDEQF
TRBV19	TRBJ2-3	ASSSSLATDTQY
TRBV29-1	TRBJ2-5	SVAGGRETQY
TRBV2	TRBJ2-5	ASSEVSQETQY
TRBV7-9	TRBJ2-2	ASSLGRREDTGELF
TRBV27	TRBJ2-7	ASRSGGAYEQY
TRBV5-1	TRBJ2-5	ATQAGVEGETQY
TRBV9	TRBJ2-6	ASSGPETGLSGANVLT
TRBV30	TRBJ1-5	AWSRLLHQPQH
TRBV20-1	TRBJ2-4	SAKTSGVILAKNIQY
TRBV18	TRBJ1-3	ASSPPSGDSGNTIY
TRBV25-1	TRBJ1-1	ASSRGGRKNTEAF
TRBV18	TRBJ1-2	ASSPGGQDLYGYT
TRBV7-3	TRBJ2-2	ASSLTELPTGELF
TRBV12-3/TRBV12-4	TRBJ1-1	ASSFIGNTEAF
TRBV29-1	TRBJ2-1	SVEAVGGNEQF
TRBV12-3/TRBV12-4	TRBJ2-7	ASSLVGYREY
TRBV7-9	TRBJ1-1	ASSSKLQGRAEAF
TRBV5-1	TRBJ2-5	ASSLQGNQGTQY
TRBV5-1	TRBJ2-3	ASSWVSSTDTQY
TRBV6-2/TRBV6-3	TRBJ2-4	ASSPDLAGACY
TRBV3-1	TRBJ1-3	ASSQDDGGGNTIY
TRBV3-1	TRBJ2-1	ASSQGPQVLGNEQF
TRBV9	TRBJ2-7	ASSGGSREQY
TRBV5-1	TRBJ2-7	ASSLTISDRLAGYEQY
TRBV5-1	TRBJ2-6	TSSLAGGRGANVLT
TRBV5-1	TRBJ2-5	ASSLERGTQY
TRBV27	TRBJ1-4	ASSFDSLGEKLF